Following are 8 T cell receptor beta chains from one sample sequenced in a study of identical twins. MiXCR, run by TCRdb on the 5' RACE reads, gives a single entry per CDR3 protein. The repertoire holds approximately 1.8 million distinct CDR3 sequences, with around 33% as singletons. Sequenced sample: cord blood. These receptors were collected from a newborn girl in good health.

On this clonotype: One end of the junction does not line up with germline, which may come from a read error. The chain carries TRBV25-1 and TRBJ1-1, with D possibly matching TRBD1 (5 bases). Germline CDR1 reads MGHDK; CDR2 reads SYGVNS. The CDR3 has 12 amino acids. Here the CDR3 reads CASRDGRMGAFF. As DNA, the CDR3 is TGCGCCAGTCGGGACGGCCGTATGGGAGCTTTCTTT. Full variable domain (rest looked up from reference TRBV25-1 and TRBJ1-1): EADIYQTPRYLVIGTGKKITLECSQTMGHDKMYWYQQDPGMELHLIHYSYGVNSTEKGDLSSESTVSRIRTEHFPLTLESARPSHTSQYLCASRDGRMGAFFGQGTRLTVV.

This clonotype was seen repeatedly, ten times or more. V is TRBV5-1 and J is TRBJ2-3; D possibly corresponds to TRBD2 (5 bases). The CDR3 totals 14 residues. The germline V and J ends were trimmed by 4 bases and 2 bases, with 11 bases remaining between them. Germline lookup yields CDR1 SGHRS and CDR2 YFSETQ. The CDR3 sequence: CASSPGLTTDTQYF. CDR3 nucleotide sequence: TGCGCCAGCAGCCCTGGACTGACCACAGATACGCAGTATTTT. The complete variable domain, with remaining parts taken from reference TRBV5-1 and TRBJ2-3, reads KAGVTQTPRYLIKTRGQQVTLSCSPISGHRSVSWYQQTPGQGLQFLFEYFSETQRNKGNFPGRFSGRQFSNSRSEMNVSTLELGDSALYLCASSPGLTTDTQYFGPGTRLTVL.

This rearrangement joins TRBV19 to TRBJ2-3; 7 positions agree with TRBD1. Looked up from germline, CDR1 is LNHDA and CDR2 is SQIVND (reference sequence). Trimming removed 7 bases from V and 1 base from J; junction bases left unmatched: 5. The CDR3 has 14 amino acids. In DNA form, the CDR3 reads TGTGCCAGTACCAACAGGGGAGGCACAGATACGCAGTATTTT. This translates into CASTNRGGTDTQYF.

This clonotype was picked up a small number of times. V gene TRBV20-1 combines with J gene TRBJ2-4; TRBD2 aligns across 9 bases. The DNA end is more similar to TRBJ2-7, so the J call may be wrong. The CDR3 covers 14 residues. Germline CDR1 is DFQATT and CDR2 is SNEGSKA (reference sequence). CDR3 DNA: TGCAGTGCTAGATCCGTGACTAGCGGCTACGAGCAGTACTTC. It encodes CSARSVTSGYEQYF.

In this sample, this clonotype turned up a few times. This chain uses TRBV6-5 with TRBJ2-4; TRBD1 agrees at 7 bases. The trim removed 6 bases at V and 0 bases at J, leaving 2 bases unmatched. The CDR3 has 14 amino acids. Germline V gene lookup returns CDR1 MNHEY and CDR2 SVGAGI. CDR3 protein: CASRRQGAKNIQYF. The CDR3 DNA sequence: TGTGCCAGCAGAAGACAGGGAGCCAAAAACATTCAGTACTTC.

The chain uses TRBV20-1 and TRBJ2-3; the D gene is possibly TRBD1 (6 bases). Germline values: CDR1 DFQATT, CDR2 SNEGSKA (reference sequence). With 0 bases removed from V and 3 bases from J, the gap between germline ends came to 22 bases. The CDR3 sequence is 18 residues long. The CDR3 bases are TGCAGTGCTAGAGATGATGGCGTGGCAGGGGATGGTACAGATACGCAGTATTTT. Translating gives CSARDDGVAGDGTDTQYF.

V is TRBV29-1 and J is TRBJ2-6; D may be TRBD1 (6 bases). The CDR3 extends over 15 amino acids. Germline V gene data show CDR1 as SQVTM and CDR2 as ANQGSEA. Trimming left V 7 bases short and J 0 bases short, with 13 bases between. The CDR3 reads CSALDSSSGANVLTF. The CDR3, as DNA: TGCAGCGCACTGGACAGCTCCTCTGGGGCCAACGTCCTGACTTTC.

The rearrangement links TRBV18 to TRBJ2-7; the match to TRBD1 covers 7 bases. J was trimmed by 0 bases and V by 3 bases; bases with no gene match: 5. The CDR3 length is 15 residues. Germline loops: CDR1 KGHSH, CDR2 LQKENI. The CDR3 is CASSPGQDRSYEQYF. The CDR3 DNA follows: TGTGCCAGCTCACCTGGACAGGACCGCTCCTACGAGCAGTACTTC.